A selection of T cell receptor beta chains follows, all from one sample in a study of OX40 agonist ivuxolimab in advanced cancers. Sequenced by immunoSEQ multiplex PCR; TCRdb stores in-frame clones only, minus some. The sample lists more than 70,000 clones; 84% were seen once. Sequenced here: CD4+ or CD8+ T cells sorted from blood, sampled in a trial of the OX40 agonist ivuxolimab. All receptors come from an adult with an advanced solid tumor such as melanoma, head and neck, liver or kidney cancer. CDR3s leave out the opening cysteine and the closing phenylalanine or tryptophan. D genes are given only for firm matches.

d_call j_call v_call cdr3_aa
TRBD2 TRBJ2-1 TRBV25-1 ASSDPGLANNEQF
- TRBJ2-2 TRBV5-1 ASSFLTSFTGELF
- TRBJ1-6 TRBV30 AWGVRQYSPLH
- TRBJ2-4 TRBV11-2 ASSLVTGQGGAKNIQY
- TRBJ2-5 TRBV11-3 ASSSRGGETQY
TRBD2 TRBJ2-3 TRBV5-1 ASSFSGRREDTQY
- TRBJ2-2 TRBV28 ASRKDRLNTGELF
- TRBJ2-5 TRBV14 ASSQVRGAAETQY
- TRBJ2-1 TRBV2 ASRAGGQRSSYNEQF
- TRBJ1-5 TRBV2 ASRIGVYQPQH
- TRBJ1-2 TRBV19 ASSITGTYGYT
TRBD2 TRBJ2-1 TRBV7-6 ASSLVASGGLFAYNEQF
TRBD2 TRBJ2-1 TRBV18 ASSPLRAGGPGNEQF
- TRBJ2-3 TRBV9 ASSRQGGGDTQY
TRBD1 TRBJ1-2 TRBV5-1 ASSPDRGGRYGYT
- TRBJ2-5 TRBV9 ASTFGVGREQTQY
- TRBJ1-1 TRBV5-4 ASSLGRDTPTEAF
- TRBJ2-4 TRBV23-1 ASSQADRAKNIQY
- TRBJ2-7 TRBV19 ASSRSGDTYEQY
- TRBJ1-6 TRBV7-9 ASSLALSYPLH
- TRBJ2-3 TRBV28 ATNTENTQY
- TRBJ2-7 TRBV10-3 AISGESSYEQY
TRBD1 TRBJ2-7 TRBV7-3 ASSRGTGPLLEQY
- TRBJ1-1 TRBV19 ASSIRGYTEAF
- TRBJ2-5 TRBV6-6 ASSYSWAVQETQY
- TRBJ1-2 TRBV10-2 ASSELPGRIYGYT
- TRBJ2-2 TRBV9 ASSNRANTGELF
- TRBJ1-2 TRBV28 ASSTLAPGGYT
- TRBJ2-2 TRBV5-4 ASSFGTVNTGELF
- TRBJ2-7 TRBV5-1 ASSFLIGSSYEQY
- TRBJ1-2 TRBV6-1 ASSEGLRYGYT
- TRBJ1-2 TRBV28 ASSPPYT
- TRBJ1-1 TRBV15 ATSSRWDTEAF
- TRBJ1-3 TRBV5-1 ASSDSGNTIY
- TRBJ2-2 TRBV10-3 AIREQGIQYTGELF
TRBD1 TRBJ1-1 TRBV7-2 ASSLTGGTTEAF
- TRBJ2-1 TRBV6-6 ASSYSTPSNEQF
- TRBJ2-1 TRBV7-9 ASEGRTHNEQF
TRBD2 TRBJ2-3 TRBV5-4 ASSLEGLAVTDTQY
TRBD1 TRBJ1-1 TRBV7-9 ASSFLLQGFTEAF
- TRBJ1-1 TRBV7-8 ASSLYGTVNTEAF
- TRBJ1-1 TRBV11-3 ASSIGDTEAF
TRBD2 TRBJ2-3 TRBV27 ASSTGGIAGWDTQY
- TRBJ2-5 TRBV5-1 ASRGNREETQY
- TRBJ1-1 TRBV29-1 SAKDRANTEAF
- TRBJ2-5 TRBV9 ASSVGGGARTQY